This T cell receptor beta chain is drawn from a study of T cells after posttransplantation cyclophosphamide (TCRdb year 2016). Turning to the overall study: T cell repertoire reconstitution was tracked by TRB sequencing after myeloablative bone marrow transplantation in which posttransplantation cyclophosphamide was used as GVHD prophylaxis. TRA and TRB clonality were tightly correlated in 9 samples, so subsequent TCR analyses focused on TRB only. Public TRB sequences were checked against a database of over 3,500 sequences associated with responses to pathogens, tumor antigens, self-antigens and alloantigens. Blood from all 34 PTCy patients who had 1-year posttransplant specimens underwent TRB sequencing. Up to roughly 3 additional blood samples from 2 to 5.2 years after transplant were also TRB-sequenced in 3 patients, as was pretransplant blood from several patients. Samples from a few dozen PTCy-treated patients and about 17 related bone marrow donors of those patients were subjected to antigen receptor sequencing. Results and caveats for the whole study, not just this receptor: At 1-2 months, donor-recipient similarity was low but rose over the first year, and the later blood repertoires were often dominated by donor CD8+ memory clones. The TRB repertoires of T cells infiltrating skin or the GI tract showed only limited overlap with the TRB repertoires found in blood. Across around 40 patients, TRB clonality was highly associated with recipient CMV seropositivity and CMV reactivation, and diversity in PTCy patients was similar to diversity in CNI/methotrexate controls.

TRB sequencing was run on genomic DNA with either the immunoSEQ assay at survey resolution or the hsTCRB kit. On the study's bioinformatics: The immunoSEQ software handled the initial read processing, while the LymphoSeq R package was used for the repertoire analyses. Clonality was computed as 1 minus normalized Shannon entropy; Gini coefficient was also calculated for each TRB dataset. To infer phenotypes in unsorted samples, TRB sequences from sorted subsets of the recipient or donor were mapped onto unsorted samples from the same recipient. TCRdb stores this immuneACCESS table with in-frame sequences only. Part of the clones is absent; in the studies checked, under half of the shortfall reflects unresolved V genes, and no reason is known for the rest. Clone size and the V and J calls come from that table; the DNA yielded D and trimming. The sample data list 51,000 or so clones, and 94% of these were observed just once. The ten largest make up about 3.1% of the sample.

Peripheral blood samples were provided by related bone marrow donors on the day of marrow donation. Peripheral blood and bone marrow mononuclear cells were isolated by Ficoll-Hypaque density centrifugation and cryopreserved. This clone was counted once. Its antigen target is currently unknown. No clone much larger than this one lies a single base away; base qualities are absent. CDR1 LNHDA and CDR2 SQIVND were looked up in the germline V gene (reference sequence). At the junction V is shortened by 4 bases and J by 3 bases; bases outside the gene matches: 4. The CDR3 numbers 14 residues from cysteine through phenylalanine. Just the 42-base CDR3 DNA is kept, in frame starting at base 1.

The chain is assembled from TRBV19 and TRBJ2-7; TRBD1 matches 9 bases in the middle. The sequence derives from a woman in her thirties in good health and a related stem cell transplant donor. The sample was PBMCs. The CDR3 protein is CASSTQTGGYEQYF. The DNA is TGTGCCAGTAGTACCCAGACAGGGGGCTACGAGCAGTACTTC.